The next 29 T cell receptor beta chains were all read from a single sample in a study of identical twins. One entry per CDR3 protein, called by TCRdb with MiXCR from the 5' RACE reads. The table has hundreds of thousands of distinct CDR3 sequences, 7.5% seen once. This sample also belongs to another study, concerning yellow fever vaccine responses in identical twins.

The sequenced material came from CD8+ T cells sorted from blood. These TCRs come from a woman aged 18-29 years in good health.

This clonotype was picked up a small number of times. This chain links TRBV18 with TRBJ1-4; possible D gene TRBD1, 5 bases. The CDR3 covers 16 residues. Germline assignment: CDR1 KGHSH and CDR2 LQKENI. Trimming cost V 2 bases and J 0 bases, with 10 bases left between them. The CDR3 DNA sequence: TGTGCCAGCTCACCATACCAGGGATCAACTAATGAAAAACTGTTTTTT. It translates to CASSPYQGSTNEKLFF.

The chain carries TRBV11-3 and TRBJ2-1; D unclear. The V gene's germline CDR1 is SGHNT and CDR2 YENEEA. The CDR3 length is 17 residues. V lost 0 bases and J lost 4, with 16 bases in between. Written as DNA, the CDR3 is TGTGCCAGCAGCTTAGATCGAACTCGCATGACTTACAATGAGCAGTTCTTC. Residues: CASSLDRTRMTYNEQFF.

This clonotype was recorded many times. This chain links TRBV24-1 with TRBJ2-2, with 12 bases lining up with TRBD2. The CDR3 contains 16 residues. The germline V gene encodes CDR1 KGHDR and CDR2 SFDVKD. The junction had 4 bases not matched to a gene; V was cut back by 9 bases and J by 0 bases. Here the CDR3 DNA reads TGTGCCACCCAACTAGCGGGAGGAGCGAACACCGGGGAGCTGTTTTTT. This gives the protein CATQLAGGANTGELFF.

This clonotype was found many times. This rearrangement joins TRBV7-6 to TRBJ2-1, with 8 bases that match TRBD2. This CDR3 spans 13 amino acids. The V segment lost 4 bases and the J segment 8 bases; nucleotides outside the gene matches: 4. Germline V CDR1 and CDR2: SGHVS, FNYEAQ. The CDR3 loop reads CASSSTSVDEQFF. CDR3 nucleotides: TGTGCCAGCAGCTCGACTAGCGTGGATGAGCAGTTCTTC.

The chain combines TRBV5-6 with TRBJ1-1; D remains unclear. The germline gives CDR1 SGHDT, CDR2 YYEEEE. V lost 0 bases and J 3 bases, leaving 9 bases between the germline ends. The CDR3 is 14 amino acids. The CDR3: CASSLGGRDTEAFF. CDR3 coding DNA: TGTGCCAGCAGCTTGGGGGGTAGGGACACTGAAGCTTTCTTT.

V and J are TRBV12-3 or TRBV12-4 and TRBJ1-4; TRBD1 might be the D (6 bases). The CDR3 loop spans 14 amino acids. The germline V and J ends were trimmed by 6 bases and 4 bases, with 12 bases remaining between them. The DNA for the CDR3 is TGTGCCAGCAGCCGAGGGGGTTTTAATGAAAAACTGTTTTTT. This gives the protein CASSRGGFNEKLFF.

This clonotype has a handful of counts. The chain uses TRBV28 and TRBJ2-3; 7 bases match TRBD1. CDR1 and CDR2 from the germline V gene are MDHEN and SYDVKM. This CDR3 has 15 amino acids. V lost 6 bases and J lost 2; bases outside the gene matches: 8. The DNA of the CDR3 is TGTGCCAGCAGGTCTGGGACAGCACACACAGATACGCAGTATTTT. This encodes CASRSGTAHTDTQYF.

The sample holds a few counts of this clonotype. The chain has TRBV27 and TRBJ2-1; 8 positions agree with TRBD2. The germline V gene encodes CDR1 MNHEY and CDR2 SMNVEV (reference sequence). V lost 3 bases to trimming and J lost 7 bases; unmatched junction nucleotides: 11. This CDR3 is 16 amino acids long. The CDR3: CASSLYSGMVENEQFF. The CDR3 nucleotides read TGTGCCAGCAGTTTGTATAGCGGGATGGTGGAAAATGAGCAGTTCTTC.

The chain couples TRBV6-1 to TRBJ2-5, with D tentatively TRBD1 or TRBD2 (5 bases each). This CDR3 spans 19 amino acids. V lost 0 bases and J 0 bases, leaving 20 bases between the germline ends. Per the germline V gene, CDR1 is MNHNS and CDR2 is SASEGT. The DNA of the CDR3 is TGTGCCAGCAGTGAAGCGCGGAGATATCTGGGGGAGTACCAAGAGACCCAGTACTTC. As protein: CASSEARRYLGEYQETQYF.

This clonotype appeared many times. The chain recombines TRBV2 with TRBJ1-4; 10 bases match TRBD1. Trimming removed 5 bases from V and 0 bases from J; junction bases left unmatched: 3. Germline assignment: CDR1 SNHLY and CDR2 FYNNEI. The CDR3 consists of 16 residues. The CDR3 sequence: CASSWDRGSTNEKLFF. CDR3 in DNA: TGTGCCAGCAGTTGGGACAGGGGTTCAACTAATGAAAAACTGTTTTTT.

Note on this clonotype: A much larger clone lies one base from this, so it may be a read error. The CDR3 DNA sequence: TGCTGTGCTAGAGTGGGGTTCAGCGGGCGCACAGATACGCAGTATTTT. It is translated as CCARVGFSGRTDTQYF. The chain recombines TRBV20-1 with TRBJ2-3; TRBD2 might be the D (6 bases). The V gene's germline CDR1 is DFQATT and CDR2 SNEGSKA (reference sequence). This CDR3 spans 16 amino acids.

The sample holds many counts of this clonotype. The rearrangement uses TRBV4-1 and TRBJ2-1, with 9 positions matching TRBD2. This CDR3 has 18 residues. Germline CDR1 MGHRA, CDR2 YSYEKL. V shed 3 bases and J 9 bases; nucleotides not matched to a gene: 18. As DNA, the CDR3 is TGCGCCAGCAGCCACCGATACGGCGGGAGGGAGGGGGCTAGTGAGCAGTTCTTC. Protein: CASSHRYGGREGASEQFF.

A few counts support this clonotype. The rearrangement links TRBV18 to TRBJ2-1; 7 positions match TRBD1. J was trimmed by 0 bases and V by 0 bases; bases with no gene match: 11. The germline V gene encodes CDR1 KGHSH and CDR2 LQKENI. The CDR3 length is 19 residues. CDR3 residues: CASSPPWQGVLSSYNEQFF. The CDR3 nucleotides are TGTGCCAGCTCACCACCGTGGCAGGGGGTTCTAAGCTCCTACAATGAGCAGTTCTTC.

This clonotype was detected many times. The rearrangement joins TRBV29-1 to TRBJ2-1; no definite D call. CDR1 is SQVTM and CDR2 is ANQGSEA in the germline V gene. CDR3 length equals 10 residues. V lost 3 bases, J lost 7 bases, and 4 bases lay in between. CDR3 residues: CSVDGNEQFF. The CDR3 bases are TGCAGCGTTGACGGGAATGAGCAGTTCTTC.

This CDR3 is CASSQGYTDTQYF. The CDR3 DNA follows: TGTGCCAGCAGCCAAGGCTACACAGATACGCAGTATTTT. This rearrangement joins TRBV13 to TRBJ2-3; D is uncertain. This CDR3 is built from 13 residues. CDR1 and CDR2 (germline): PRHDT, FYEKMQ (reference sequence). Trimming removed 5 bases from V and 2 bases from J, with 8 bases in between. Full variable domain (remainder filled in from reference TRBV13 and TRBJ2-3): AAGVIQSPRHLIKEKRETATLKCYPIPRHDTVYWYQQGPGQDPQFLISFYEKMQSDKGSIPDRFSAQQFSDYHSELNMSSLELGDSALYFCASSQGYTDTQYFGPGTRLTVL.

This clonotype was counted a few times. The V and J genes are TRBV12-3 or TRBV12-4 and TRBJ2-1; TRBD2 aligns across 8 bases. The CDR3 runs 15 residues. With 7 bases clipped from V and 4 bases from J, the junction kept 9 bases outside the gene matches. The CDR3 region is CASNTPSGPYNEQFF. The DNA of the CDR3 is TGTGCCAGCAACACACCTAGCGGGCCTTACAATGAGCAGTTCTTC.

This clonotype was counted many times. Written as DNA, the CDR3 is TGTGCCAGCAGTCCACAGGGAAGGGGGTACACTGAAGCTTTCTTT. Translation: CASSPQGRGYTEAFF. V usage is TRBV12-3 or TRBV12-4 and J usage is TRBJ1-1, with D possibly matching TRBD1 (6 bases). Deletions cut 5 bases from V and 3 bases from J, with 16 bases between. This CDR3 spans 15 amino acids.

The table lists this clonotype with a few counts. This sequence joins TRBV9 and TRBJ2-3, with 7 bases lining up with TRBD2. V lost 5 bases and J lost 6; bases outside the gene matches: 21. Germline loops: CDR1 SGDLS, CDR2 YYNGEE. This CDR3 has 18 amino acids. The DNA for the CDR3 is TGTGCCAGCAGTCACGATCTAATAGGACTAGACGACGTGGATACGCAGTATTTT. This sequence encodes CASSHDLIGLDDVDTQYF.

This clonotype showed up just a few times. The chain joins TRBV29-1 to TRBJ1-2; 7 nucleotides align to TRBD1. The V segment lost 4 bases and the J segment 7 bases; nucleotides outside the gene matches: 3. Germline lookup yields CDR1 SQVTM and CDR2 ANQGSEA. CDR3 length equals 11 residues. CDR3 in DNA: TGCAGCGTTGTTTCAGGGGGTGGCTACACCTTC. Its protein is CSVVSGGGYTF.

This clonotype has just a few counts. The V call is TRBV13, the J call TRBJ2-7; D may be TRBD1 or TRBD2 (5 bases each). Germline CDR1 reads PRHDT; CDR2 reads FYEKMQ (reference sequence). V dropped 4 bases and J dropped 3 bases, with 16 bases sitting between them. The CDR3 totals 15 residues. CDR3 DNA: TGTGCCAGCAGCTCCCGCGTGGGGGAAAACTACGAGCAGTACTTC. It codes for CASSSRVGENYEQYF.

V and J are TRBV2 and TRBJ2-5; 14 nucleotides align to TRBD2. V trimming: 6 bases; J trimming: 5 bases; junction bases outside the gene matches: 5. Germline V gene data show CDR1 as SNHLY and CDR2 as FYNNEI. The CDR3 extends over 15 amino acids. The CDR3 here is CASSGLAGGWETQYF. In nucleotides, the CDR3 is TGTGCCAGCAGCGGACTAGCGGGGGGTTGGGAGACCCAGTACTTC. Full variable domain (rest looked up from reference TRBV2 and TRBJ2-5): EPEVTQTPSHQVTQMGQEVILRCVPISNHLYFYWYRQILGQKVEFLVSFYNNEISEKSEIFDDQFSVERPDGSNFTLKIRSTKLEDSAMYFCASSGLAGGWETQYFGPGTRLLVL.

The J gene is TRBJ2-7, the V gene TRBV20-1; 10 bases agree with TRBD2. Germline V gene sequence: CDR1 DFQATT, CDR2 SNEGSKA (reference sequence). V trimming: 0 bases; J trimming: 4 bases; junction bases outside the gene matches: 6. The CDR3 is 15 amino acids. In DNA, the CDR3 is TGCAGTGCTAGAGAAGTAGGGACTAGCGTTTACGAGCAGTACTTC. Residues: CSAREVGTSVYEQYF.

The chain couples TRBV7-9 to TRBJ2-5; 14 nucleotides align to TRBD2. Trimming at V came to 5 bases and at J to 0 bases, leaving 5 bases not matched to a gene. CDR1 and CDR2 from the germline V gene are SEHNR and FQNEAQ (reference sequence). The CDR3 sequence is 17 residues long. The CDR3 DNA sequence: TGTGCCAGCAGCCCGGGACTAGCGGGGGTGAACCAAGAGACCCAGTACTTC. As protein: CASSPGLAGVNQETQYF. The full variable domain, completed using reference TRBV7-9 and TRBJ2-5, is DTGVSQNPRHKITKRGQNVTFRCDPISEHNRLYWYRQTLGQGPEFLTYFQNEAQLEKSRLLSDRFSAERPKGSFSTLEIQRTEQGDSAMYLCASSPGLAGVNQETQYFGPGTRLLVL.

There are many counts of this clonotype. The chain carries TRBV24-1 and TRBJ2-2; tentatively, D is TRBD1 (5 bases). Germline CDR1 KGHDR, CDR2 SFDVKD. The germline V and J ends were trimmed by 10 bases and 5 bases, with 16 bases remaining between them. The CDR3 is made up of 14 amino acids. The DNA of the CDR3 is TGTGCCACTACGCAGGGTTCACTAACCGGGGAGCTGTTTTTT. As protein: CATTQGSLTGELFF.

The CDR3 region has the DNA TGTGCCAGCAGCCAAGGTCCCTACGAGCAGTACGTC. Translation: CASSQGPYEQYV. This chain connects TRBV3-1 to TRBJ2-7; D not resolved. V was cut by 1 base and J by 2 bases, with 3 bases left in between. Germline values: CDR1 LGHDT, CDR2 YNNKEL (reference sequence). The length of the CDR3 is 12 residues.

CDR3 coding DNA: TGTGCCAGCAGTTTGGTTGGAAACACCATATATTTT. Its translation is CASSLVGNTIYF. The rearrangement uses TRBV12-3 or TRBV12-4 and TRBJ1-3; D gene ambiguous. The CDR3 has 12 amino acids. The V and J ends lost 3 bases and 3 bases respectively, with 3 bases between them.

V is TRBV3-1 and J is TRBJ2-1, with TRBD1 as a possible D gene (6 bases). Trimming took off 0 bases at V and 4 bases at J, with 22 bases between the two ends. Germline loops: CDR1 LGHDT, CDR2 YNNKEL (reference sequence). The CDR3 contains 19 residues. DNA of the CDR3: TGTGCCAGCAGCCAAGATAAGGGGGACACCCCCCCTGCTTACAATGAGCAGTTCTTC. This translates into CASSQDKGDTPPAYNEQFF.

This clonotype was seen more than once but under ten times. J is TRBJ2-5 and V is TRBV11-2; 7 bases agree with TRBD1. This CDR3 is 15 amino acids long. Germline trimming cut 5 bases from V and 5 bases from J; bases unmatched to any gene: 11. Germline CDR1 reads SGHAT; CDR2 reads FQNNGV. This CDR3 is CASSDQGQFGETQYF. The CDR3, as DNA: TGTGCCAGCAGCGACCAGGGACAGTTCGGGGAGACCCAGTACTTC.

This clonotype appeared a few times. The V call is TRBV5-5, the J call TRBJ2-7, with TRBD2 identical over 11 bases. The CDR3 covers 14 residues. V trimming: 4 bases; J trimming: 4 bases; junction bases outside the gene matches: 4. Germline CDR1 and CDR2: SGHKS and YYEKEE (reference sequence). The CDR3 DNA reads as TGTGCCAGCAGCCGGACTAGCGGGCAGTACGAGCAGTACTTC. This gives the protein CASSRTSGQYEQYF.